This TCR beta chain was sequenced in a study of T cells in Graves' hyperthyroidism and ophthalmopathy. Study results and caveats: Using 13 V-J features, a model discriminated ophthalmopathy from stable hyperthyroidism.

TCR beta CDR3 sequences were amplified from RNA transcripts. Using the HTBI primer set, a first-round RT-PCR was run on the TCR CDR3. From the multiplex PCR reads, TCRdb called clonotypes with MiXCR, one entry per CDR3 protein. The sample yields 550,000 to 650,000 distinct CDR3 sequences, around 14% seen once. Germline V gives CDR1 SGHNT, CDR2 YENEEA. The CDR3 runs 14 residues. V dropped 7 bases and J dropped 5 bases, with 18 bases sitting between them. This clonotype was seen at least ten times. Its target is not known. V and J are TRBV11-3 and TRBJ2-7; perhaps TRBD2 as D (5 bases). This receptor was taken from a woman in her thirties with Graves' hyperthyroidism that later progressed to Graves' ophthalmopathy. The sample was blood. CDR3 nucleotides: TGTGCCAGCACTGGGAGCCGGAGTTTAGACGAGCAGTACTTC. Protein: CASTGSRSLDEQYF.